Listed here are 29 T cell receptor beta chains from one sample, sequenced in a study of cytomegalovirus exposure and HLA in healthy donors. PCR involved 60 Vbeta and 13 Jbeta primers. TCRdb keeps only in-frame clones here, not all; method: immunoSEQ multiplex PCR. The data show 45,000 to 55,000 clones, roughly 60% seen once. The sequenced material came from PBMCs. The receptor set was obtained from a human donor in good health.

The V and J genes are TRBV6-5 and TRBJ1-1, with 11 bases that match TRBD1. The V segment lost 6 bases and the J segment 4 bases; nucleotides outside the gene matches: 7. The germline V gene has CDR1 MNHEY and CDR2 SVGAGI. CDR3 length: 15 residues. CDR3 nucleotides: TGTGCCAGCAGACGAACCGGGACAGGGGGCACTGAAGCTTTCTTT. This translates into CASRRTGTGGTEAFF.

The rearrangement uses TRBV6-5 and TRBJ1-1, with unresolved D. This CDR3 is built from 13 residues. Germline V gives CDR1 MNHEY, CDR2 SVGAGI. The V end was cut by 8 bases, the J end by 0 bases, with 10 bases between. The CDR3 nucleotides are TGTGCCAGCCGACTGAGAATGAACACTGAAGCTTTCTTT. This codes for CASRLRMNTEAFF.

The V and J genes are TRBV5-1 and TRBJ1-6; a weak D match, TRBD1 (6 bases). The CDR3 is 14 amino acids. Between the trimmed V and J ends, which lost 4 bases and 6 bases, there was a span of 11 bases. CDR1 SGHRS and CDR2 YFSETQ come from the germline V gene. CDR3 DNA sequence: TGCGCCAGCAGCCCGACAGGCGGTAATTCACCCCTCCACTTT. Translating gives CASSPTGGNSPLHF.

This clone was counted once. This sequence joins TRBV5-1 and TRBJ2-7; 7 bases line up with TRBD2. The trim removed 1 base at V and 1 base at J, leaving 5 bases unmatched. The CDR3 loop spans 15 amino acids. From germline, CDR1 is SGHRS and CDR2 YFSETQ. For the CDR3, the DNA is TGCGCCAGCAGCTTGATCGGACTAGGGTCCTACGAGCAGTACTTC. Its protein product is CASSLIGLGSYEQYF.

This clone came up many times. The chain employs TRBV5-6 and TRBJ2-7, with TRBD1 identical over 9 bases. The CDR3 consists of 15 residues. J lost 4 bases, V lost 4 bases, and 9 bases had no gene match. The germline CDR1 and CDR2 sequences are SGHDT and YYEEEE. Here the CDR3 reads CASSPGTGMAYEQYF. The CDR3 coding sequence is TGTGCCAGCAGCCCCGGGACAGGGATGGCGTACGAGCAGTACTTC.

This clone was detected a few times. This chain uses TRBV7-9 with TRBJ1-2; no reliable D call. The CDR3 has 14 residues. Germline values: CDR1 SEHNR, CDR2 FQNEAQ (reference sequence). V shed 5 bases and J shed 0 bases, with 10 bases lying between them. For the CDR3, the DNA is TGTGCCAGCAGCCTCGGGAGTTCTAACTATGGCTACACCTTC. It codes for CASSLGSSNYGYTF.

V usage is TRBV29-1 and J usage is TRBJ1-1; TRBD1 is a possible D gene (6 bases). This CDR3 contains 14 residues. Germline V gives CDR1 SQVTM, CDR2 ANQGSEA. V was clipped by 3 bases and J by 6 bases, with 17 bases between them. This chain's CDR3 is CSVEGDIRAPEAFF. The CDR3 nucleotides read TGCAGCGTTGAGGGGGACATTCGGGCTCCTGAAGCTTTCTTT.

CDR3 residues: CASSLWGQGGNQPQHF. CDR3 sequence (DNA): TGTGCCAGCAGCTTGTGGGGGCAGGGAGGCAATCAGCCCCAGCATTTT. V and J are TRBV5-7 and TRBJ1-5, with D possibly TRBD1 on 6 matching bases. TRBV5-7 is sorted into the ORF group, with uncertain function. The germline V and J ends were trimmed by 1 base and 2 bases, with 13 bases remaining between them. The CDR3 extends over 16 amino acids.

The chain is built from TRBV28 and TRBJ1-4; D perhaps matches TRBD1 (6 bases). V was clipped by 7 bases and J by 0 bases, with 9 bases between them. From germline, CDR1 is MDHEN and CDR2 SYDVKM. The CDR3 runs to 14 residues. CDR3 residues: CASNRESTNEKLFF. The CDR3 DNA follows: TGTGCCAGCAACAGGGAATCAACTAATGAAAAACTGTTTTTT.

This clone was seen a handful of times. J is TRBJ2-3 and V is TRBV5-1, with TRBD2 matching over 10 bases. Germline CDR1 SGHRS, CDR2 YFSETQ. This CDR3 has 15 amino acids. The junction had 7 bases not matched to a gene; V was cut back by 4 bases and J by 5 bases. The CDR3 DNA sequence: TGCGCCAGCAGCCCCCGAGCGGGGGGGGGAGATACGCAGTATTTT. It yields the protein CASSPRAGGGDTQYF.

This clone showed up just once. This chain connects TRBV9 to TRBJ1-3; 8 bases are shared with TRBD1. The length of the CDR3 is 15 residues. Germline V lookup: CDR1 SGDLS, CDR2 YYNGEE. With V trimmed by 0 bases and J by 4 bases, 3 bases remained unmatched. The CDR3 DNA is TGTGCCAGCAGCGTAGACAGGGGGTCAGGAAACACCATATATTTT. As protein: CASSVDRGSGNTIYF.

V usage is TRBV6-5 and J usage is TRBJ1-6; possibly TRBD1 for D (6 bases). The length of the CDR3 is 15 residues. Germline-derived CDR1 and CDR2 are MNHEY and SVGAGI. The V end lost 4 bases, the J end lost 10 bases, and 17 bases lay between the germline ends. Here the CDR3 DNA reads TGTGCCAGCAGTTTGATTTCCCAGGGACAATCACCCCTCCACTTT. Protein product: CASSLISQGQSPLHF.

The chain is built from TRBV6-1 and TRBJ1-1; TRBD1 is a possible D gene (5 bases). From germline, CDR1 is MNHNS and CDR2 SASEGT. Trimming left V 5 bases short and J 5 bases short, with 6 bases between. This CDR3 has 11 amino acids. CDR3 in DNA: TGTGCCAGCAGTACAGGTACTGAAGCTTTCTTT. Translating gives CASSTGTEAFF.

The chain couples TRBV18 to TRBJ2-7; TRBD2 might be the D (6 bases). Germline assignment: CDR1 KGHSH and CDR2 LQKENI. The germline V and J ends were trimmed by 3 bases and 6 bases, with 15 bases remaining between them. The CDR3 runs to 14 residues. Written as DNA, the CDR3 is TGTGCCAGCTCACCGACTCTGGGAGGAGCCGAGCAGTACTTC. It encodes CASSPTLGGAEQYF.

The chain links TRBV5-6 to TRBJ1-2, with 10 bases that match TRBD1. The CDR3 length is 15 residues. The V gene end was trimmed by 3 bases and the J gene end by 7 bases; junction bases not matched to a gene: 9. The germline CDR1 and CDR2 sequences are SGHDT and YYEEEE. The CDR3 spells CASSYGRQGAGGYTF. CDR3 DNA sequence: TGTGCCAGCAGCTACGGAAGACAGGGGGCGGGTGGCTACACCTTC. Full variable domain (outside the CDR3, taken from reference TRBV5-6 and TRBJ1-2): DAGVTQSPTHLIKTRGQQVTLRCSPKSGHDTVSWYQQALGQGPQFIFQYYEEEERQRGNFPDRFSGHQFPNYSSELNVNALLLGDSALYLCASSYGRQGAGGYTFGSGTRLTVV.

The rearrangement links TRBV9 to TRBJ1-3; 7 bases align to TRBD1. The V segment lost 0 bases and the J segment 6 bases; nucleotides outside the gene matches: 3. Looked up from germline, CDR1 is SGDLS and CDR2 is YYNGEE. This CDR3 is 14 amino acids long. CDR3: CASSVAGTENTIYF. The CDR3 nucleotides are TGTGCCAGCAGCGTAGCTGGGACAGAAAACACCATATATTTT. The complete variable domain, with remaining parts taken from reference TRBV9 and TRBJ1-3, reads DSGVTQTPKHLITATGQRVTLRCSPRSGDLSVYWYQQSLDQGLQFLIQYYNGEERAKGNILERFSAQQFPDLHSELNLSSLELGDSALYFCASSVAGTENTIYFGEGSWLTVV.

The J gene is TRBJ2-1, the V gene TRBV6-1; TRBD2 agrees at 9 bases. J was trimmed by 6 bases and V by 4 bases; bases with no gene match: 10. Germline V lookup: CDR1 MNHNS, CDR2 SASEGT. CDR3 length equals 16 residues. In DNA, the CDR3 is TGTGCCAGCAGTGGTGCGCGGGGGGGCCGGGGCAATGAGCAGTTCTTC. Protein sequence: CASSGARGGRGNEQFF.

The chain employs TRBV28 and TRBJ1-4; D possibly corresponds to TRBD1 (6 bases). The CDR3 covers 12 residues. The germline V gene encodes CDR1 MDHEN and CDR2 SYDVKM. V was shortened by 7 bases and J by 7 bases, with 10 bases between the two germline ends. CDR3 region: CASTGAPEKLFF. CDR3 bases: TGTGCCAGCACAGGGGCGCCTGAAAAACTGTTTTTT.

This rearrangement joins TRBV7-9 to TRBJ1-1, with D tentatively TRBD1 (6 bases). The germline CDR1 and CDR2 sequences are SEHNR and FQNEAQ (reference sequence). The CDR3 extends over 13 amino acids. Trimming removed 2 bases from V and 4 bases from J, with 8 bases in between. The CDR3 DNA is TGTGCCAGCAGCTTACAGGGGACCACTGAAGCTTTCTTT. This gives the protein CASSLQGTTEAFF.

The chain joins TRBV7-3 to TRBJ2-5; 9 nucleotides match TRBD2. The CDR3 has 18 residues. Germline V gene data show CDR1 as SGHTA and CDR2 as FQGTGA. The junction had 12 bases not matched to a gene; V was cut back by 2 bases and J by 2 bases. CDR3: CASSLDPPLAGKQETQYF. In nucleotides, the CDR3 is TGTGCCAGCAGCTTAGACCCACCCCTAGCGGGGAAGCAAGAGACCCAGTACTTC.

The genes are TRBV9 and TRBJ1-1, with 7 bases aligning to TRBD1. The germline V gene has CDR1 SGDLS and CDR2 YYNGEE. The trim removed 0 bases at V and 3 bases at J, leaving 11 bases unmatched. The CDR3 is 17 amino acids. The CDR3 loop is CASSVVGLGRGDTEAFF. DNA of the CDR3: TGTGCCAGCAGCGTAGTTGGATTGGGCAGGGGGGACACTGAAGCTTTCTTT.

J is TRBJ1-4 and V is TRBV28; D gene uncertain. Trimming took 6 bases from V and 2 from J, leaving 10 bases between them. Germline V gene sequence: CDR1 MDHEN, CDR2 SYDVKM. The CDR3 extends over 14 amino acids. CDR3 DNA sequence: TGTGCCAGCAGCCCCATGAGGACTAATGAAAAACTGTTTTTT. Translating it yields CASSPMRTNEKLFF. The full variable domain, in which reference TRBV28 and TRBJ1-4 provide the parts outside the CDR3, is DVKVTQSSRYLVKRTGEKVFLECVQDMDHENMFWYRQDPGLGLRLIYFSYDVKMKEKGDIPEGYSVSREKKERFSLILESASTNQTSMYLCASSPMRTNEKLFFGSGTQLSVL.

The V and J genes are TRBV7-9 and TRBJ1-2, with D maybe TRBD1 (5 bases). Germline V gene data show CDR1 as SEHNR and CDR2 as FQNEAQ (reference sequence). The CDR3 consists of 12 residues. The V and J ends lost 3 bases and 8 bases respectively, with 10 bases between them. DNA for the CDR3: TGTGCCAGCAGCTTGGCAGGGCGCGGCTACACCTTC. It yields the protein CASSLAGRGYTF.

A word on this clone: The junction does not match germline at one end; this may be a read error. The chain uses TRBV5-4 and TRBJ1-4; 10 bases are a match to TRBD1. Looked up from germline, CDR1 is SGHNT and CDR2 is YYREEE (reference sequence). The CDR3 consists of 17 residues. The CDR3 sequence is CASSLGSPGTGAKKWIF. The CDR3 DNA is TGTGCCAGCAGCTTGGGGTCCCCCGGGACAGGGGCAAAAAAGTGGATTTTT.

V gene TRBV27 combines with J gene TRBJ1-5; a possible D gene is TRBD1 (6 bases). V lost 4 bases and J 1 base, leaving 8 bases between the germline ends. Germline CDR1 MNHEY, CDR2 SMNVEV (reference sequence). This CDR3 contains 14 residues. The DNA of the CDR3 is TGTGCCAGCAGTTGGGGGGGCAGCAATCAGCCCCAGCATTTT. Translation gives CASSWGGSNQPQHF.

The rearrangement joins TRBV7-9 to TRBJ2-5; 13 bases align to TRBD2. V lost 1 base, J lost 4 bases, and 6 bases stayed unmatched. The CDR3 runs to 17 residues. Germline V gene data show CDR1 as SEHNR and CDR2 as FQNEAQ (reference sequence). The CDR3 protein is CASSLDRTSGGIETQYF. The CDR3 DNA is TGTGCCAGCAGCTTAGACCGGACTAGCGGGGGAATAGAGACCCAGTACTTC.

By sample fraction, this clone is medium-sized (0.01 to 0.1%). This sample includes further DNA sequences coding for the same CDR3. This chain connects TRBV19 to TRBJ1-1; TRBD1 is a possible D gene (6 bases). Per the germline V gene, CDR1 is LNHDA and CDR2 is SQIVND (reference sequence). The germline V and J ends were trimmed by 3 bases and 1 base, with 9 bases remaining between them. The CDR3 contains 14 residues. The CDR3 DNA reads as TGTGCCAGTAGTATCCGCAGGGGGAACACTGAAGCTTTCTTT. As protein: CASSIRRGNTEAFF.

In DNA form, the CDR3 reads TGTGCCAGCACCCGAAGTCGGGGGTTGTTCAATGAGCAGTTCTTC. It yields the protein CASTRSRGLFNEQFF. V gene TRBV27 combines with J gene TRBJ2-1; possibly TRBD2 for D (6 bases). Germline-derived CDR1 and CDR2 are MNHEY and SMNVEV (reference sequence). The CDR3 has 15 residues. Between the trimmed V and J ends, which lost 7 bases and 6 bases, there was a span of 19 bases.

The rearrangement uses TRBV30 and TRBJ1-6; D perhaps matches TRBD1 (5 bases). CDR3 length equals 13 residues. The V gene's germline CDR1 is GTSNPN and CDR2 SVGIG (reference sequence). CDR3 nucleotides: TGTGCGTACTGGGGGGGCTATAATTCACCCCTCCACTTT. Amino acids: CAYWGGYNSPLHF.